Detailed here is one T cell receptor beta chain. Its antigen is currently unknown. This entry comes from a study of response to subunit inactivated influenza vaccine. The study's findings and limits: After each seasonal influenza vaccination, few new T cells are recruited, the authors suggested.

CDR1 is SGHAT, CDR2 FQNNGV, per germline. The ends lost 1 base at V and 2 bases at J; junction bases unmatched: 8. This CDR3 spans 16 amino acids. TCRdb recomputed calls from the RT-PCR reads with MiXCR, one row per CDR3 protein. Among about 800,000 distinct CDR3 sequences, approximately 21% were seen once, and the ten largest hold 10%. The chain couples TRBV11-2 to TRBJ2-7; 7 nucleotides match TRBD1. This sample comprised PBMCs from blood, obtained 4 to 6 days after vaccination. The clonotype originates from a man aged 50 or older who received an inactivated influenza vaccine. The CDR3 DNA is TGTGCCAGCAGCTTAGGATCGGGACAGAGAGCCTACGAGCAGTACTTC. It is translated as CASSLGSGQRAYEQYF.